The 28 T cell receptor beta chains below come from one sample, sequenced in a study of type 1 regulatory T cells. TCRdb passed the reads through MiXCR, listing each CDR3 protein once. The sample has around 19,000 distinct CDR3 sequences, about a tenth seen once; the top ten hold over 2.5%. Sequenced: CD4+ T cells, either the whole sample or a sorted fraction (not recorded which). The receptors here all came from a human donor in good health.

This clonotype was detected a few times. The chain is built from TRBV29-1 and TRBJ1-1; 8 bases agree with TRBD1. Trimming at V came to 7 bases and at J to 8 bases, leaving 9 bases not matched to a gene. Germline loops: CDR1 SQVTM, CDR2 ANQGSEA. CDR3 length: 12 residues. CDR3 in DNA: TGCAGCGCTACTACAGGGGGAGGGGAAGCTTTCTTT. It specifies CSATTGGGEAFF.

This clonotype has a count of ten or more. The chain uses TRBV20-1 and TRBJ2-7; no clear D gene. The germline CDR1 and CDR2 sequences are DFQATT and SNEGSKA (reference sequence). The length of the CDR3 is 13 residues. V was cut by 5 bases and J by 6 bases, with 17 bases left in between. CDR3: CSAGPSMIAEQYF. DNA of the CDR3: TGCAGTGCTGGCCCATCGATGATCGCCGAGCAGTACTTC.

This chain connects TRBV5-1 to TRBJ2-7, with 7 positions matching TRBD2. Germline V gene lookup returns CDR1 SGHRS and CDR2 YFSETQ. This CDR3 has 14 amino acids. The trim removed 7 bases at V and 2 bases at J, leaving 9 bases unmatched. CDR3 nucleotide sequence: TGCGCCAGCGGTAGCGGGCAACCGCCCTACGAGCAGTACTTC. Protein sequence: CASGSGQPPYEQYF.

With regard to this clonotype: A read error may produce the germline difference seen at one junction end. The chain carries TRBV7-7 and TRBJ2-5, with 8 positions matching TRBD2. CDR3 size: 16 residues. The germline V gene has CDR1 SSHAT and CDR2 FNYEAQ (reference sequence). The CDR3, as DNA: TGTGCTAGCAGCGTCGGGCGCAGCGGGAGAGGAGAGACCCAGTACTTC. Encoded protein: CASSVGRSGRGETQYF. The entire variable domain, with the rest obtained from reference TRBV7-7 and TRBJ2-5, is as follows: GAGVSQSPRYKVTKRGQDVTLRCDPISSHATLYWYQQALGQGPEFLTYFNYEAQPDKSGLPSDRFSAERPEGSISTLTIQRTEQRDSAMYRCASSVGRSGRGETQYFGPGTRLLVL.

This clonotype turned up a few times. This rearrangement joins TRBV20-1 to TRBJ2-1; D is undetermined. The V end lost 5 bases, the J end lost 0 bases, and 14 bases lay between the germline ends. This CDR3 comprises 15 residues. Looked up from germline, CDR1 is DFQATT and CDR2 is SNEGSKA (reference sequence). The CDR3 region is CSAVSELRSYNEQFF. CDR3 sequence (DNA): TGCAGTGCTGTCTCAGAGCTCCGCTCCTACAATGAGCAGTTCTTC.

The chain recombines TRBV18 with TRBJ2-5; a possible D gene is TRBD2 (6 bases). V lost 6 bases and J lost 3, with 8 bases in between. The CDR3 totals 12 residues. Germline CDR1 KGHSH, CDR2 LQKENI. CDR3 sequence reads: CASSGGKETQYF. The CDR3 nucleotides are TGTGCCAGCTCCGGGGGTAAAGAGACCCAGTACTTC.

Remarks on this clonotype: A much larger clone lies a single base off, so this may be a read error. This sequence joins TRBV5-6 and TRBJ1-1, with D tentatively TRBD1 (6 bases). The CDR3 totals 14 residues. Germline assignment: CDR1 SGHDT and CDR2 YYEEEE. The CDR3 spells CAGSRGHLNTEAFF. CDR3 sequence (DNA): TGTGCCGGCAGCCGGGGACACTTGAACACTGAAGCTTTCTTT.

This clonotype was detected a few times. V is TRBV5-1 and J is TRBJ2-4; TRBD1 aligns across 7 bases. CDR3 length: 16 residues. CDR1 SGHRS and CDR2 YFSETQ come from the germline V gene. Trimming removed 4 bases from V and 3 bases from J; junction bases left unmatched: 10. CDR3 DNA sequence: TGCGCCAGCAGCCTCGCCCCGACAGGGAGCAAAAACATTCAGTACTTC. This translates into CASSLAPTGSKNIQYF.

The chain employs TRBV20-1 and TRBJ2-1; 8 bases align to TRBD2. The CDR3 spans 15 residues. J was trimmed by 7 bases and V by 4 bases; bases with no gene match: 12. The germline CDR1 and CDR2 sequences are DFQATT and SNEGSKA (reference sequence). CDR3 sequence (DNA): TGCAGTGCTACGCCCGGGACTAGGGAGGGGAATGAGCAGTTCTTC. Translation gives CSATPGTREGNEQFF.

This clonotype was seen many times. This chain uses TRBV6-2 or TRBV6-3 with TRBJ2-7; D is unclear. Germline CDR1 is MNHEY and CDR2 is SVGEGT. Trimming took off 7 bases at V and 5 bases at J, with 15 bases between the two ends. The CDR3 has 13 residues. CDR3 sequence: CASTRDSMDEQYF. In nucleotides, the CDR3 is TGTGCCAGCACAAGGGATTCTATGGACGAGCAGTACTTC.

This clonotype was counted between two and nine times. V and J are TRBV12-3 or TRBV12-4 and TRBJ2-5; 7 bases fit TRBD1. The V and J ends lost 6 bases and 5 bases, in that order; junction bases with no gene match: 0. The CDR3 runs to 11 residues. CDR3 protein: CASRTGETQYF. The CDR3 region has the DNA TGTGCCAGCAGGACAGGGGAGACCCAGTACTTC.

Comment on this clonotype: It may be a read error: a sequence one base away is much more abundant. CDR3 nucleotides: TGCAGCGTTGAAAATTGGTCCGGGACAGGGGGCTACGAGCAGTACTTT. It translates to CSVENWSGTGGYEQYF. The chain employs TRBV29-1 and TRBJ2-7; 12 bases match TRBD1. The length of the CDR3 is 16 residues. Germline-derived CDR1 and CDR2 are SQVTM and ANQGSEA.

This clonotype was detected only a few times. The gene calls are TRBV27 and TRBJ1-1; TRBD1 matches at 7 bases. Germline CDR1 MNHEY, CDR2 SMNVEV (reference sequence). The CDR3 covers 15 residues. The junction had 8 bases not matched to a gene; V was cut back by 6 bases and J by 1 base. The CDR3 DNA is TGTGCCAGCAGACCCCAGACAGGGCGGAACACTGAAGCTTTCTTT. Translated: CASRPQTGRNTEAFF.

As for this clonotype: A much larger clone lies a single base off, so this may be a read error. The chain has TRBV29-1 and TRBJ2-4, with TRBD1 identical over 7 bases. The CDR3 contains 12 residues. Germline lookup yields CDR1 SQVTM and CDR2 ANQGSEA. The CDR3: CGVVGDSYIQYF. CDR3 DNA: TGCGGCGTTGTAGGGGACAGTTACATTCAGTACTTC.

Notes on this clonotype: A much larger clone lies a single base off, so this may be a read error. The J gene is TRBJ2-7, the V gene TRBV5-1; the D call may be TRBD1 or TRBD2 (5 bases each). The CDR3 length is 14 residues. In germline, CDR1 is SGHRS, CDR2 YFSETQ. Trimming removed 2 bases from V and 6 bases from J, with 15 bases in between. The CDR3 loop reads CASSLAGTACEQYF. Here the CDR3 DNA reads TGCGCCAGCAGCTTAGCCGGGACCGCGTGCGAGCAGTACTTC.

This clonotype was recorded many times. The chain links TRBV4-3 to TRBJ2-5; TRBD2 might be the D (5 bases). Germline values: CDR1 LGHNA, CDR2 YSLEER. V gave up 0 bases and J gave up 5 bases, with 13 bases separating them. This CDR3 is built from 15 residues. CDR3 in DNA: TGCGCCAGCAGCCAAGATTTTGAGCGAGGGGAGACCCAGTACTTC. Amino acid sequence: CASSQDFERGETQYF.

This clonotype was found a few times. This chain connects TRBV5-6 to TRBJ2-5; 9 bases are a match to TRBD2. Per germline, CDR1 SGHDT and CDR2 YYEEEE. The CDR3 has 16 amino acids. J was trimmed by 5 bases and V by 4 bases; bases with no gene match: 12. The CDR3 DNA sequence: TGTGCCAGCAGCCTGGGGAGCGGGGGGAAGTCGGAGACCCAGTACTTC. Protein: CASSLGSGGKSETQYF.

This clonotype was detected ten times or more. The CDR3 protein is CSASSRDRGGNEQFF. CDR3 DNA: TGCAGTGCTAGTTCTCGGGACAGGGGAGGCAATGAGCAGTTCTTC. This chain uses TRBV20-1 with TRBJ2-1; the match to TRBD1 covers 10 bases. After removal of 3 bases from V and 6 bases from J, the junction contained 8 bases not matched to a gene. There are 15 residues in the CDR3. CDR1 DFQATT and CDR2 SNEGSKA come from the germline V gene (reference sequence).

As DNA, the CDR3 is TGTGCCAGCAGCTTAGGATTTCAGTACAATGAGCAGTTCTTC. Protein sequence: CASSLGFQYNEQFF. The V gene is TRBV7-9, the J gene TRBJ2-1, with unresolved D. Trimming removed 1 base at V and 4 bases at J, with 8 bases between. The length of the CDR3 is 14 residues. Germline CDR1 reads SEHNR; CDR2 reads FQNEAQ (reference sequence).

This clonotype was seen ten or more times. The chain couples TRBV20-1 to TRBJ1-5, with D unresolved. Looked up from germline, CDR1 is DFQATT and CDR2 is SNEGSKA (reference sequence). Between the trimmed V and J ends, which lost 5 bases and 3 bases, there was a span of 17 bases. This CDR3 region has 15 residues. CDR3 nucleotides: TGCAGTGCTGACCCTACGGTTGGATCCAATCAGCCCCAGCATTTT. As protein: CSADPTVGSNQPQHF.

The chain uses TRBV5-1 and TRBJ2-7, with D possibly TRBD2 on 6 matching bases. Per the germline V gene, CDR1 is SGHRS and CDR2 is YFSETQ. The CDR3 is 15 residues long. Deletions cut 6 bases from V and 3 bases from J, with 19 bases between. CDR3 residues: CASNFGGTQVYEQYF. DNA of the CDR3: TGCGCCAGCAACTTCGGCGGGACCCAGGTCTACGAGCAGTACTTC.

A few counts support this clonotype. V gene TRBV14 combines with J gene TRBJ1-6, with a weak D call TRBD1 (5 bases). CDR3 size: 16 residues. Looked up from germline, CDR1 is SGHDN and CDR2 is FVKESK. The V end lost 2 bases, the J end lost 5 bases, and 13 bases lay between the germline ends. The CDR3 DNA reads as TGTGCCAGCAGCCAAAGGGAGACAGTTAATAATTCACCCCTCCACTTT. Protein product: CASSQRETVNNSPLHF.

This rearrangement joins TRBV5-1 to TRBJ2-1; TRBD2 matches 7 bases. Trimming at V came to 2 bases and at J to 5 bases, leaving 4 bases not matched to a gene. Germline-derived CDR1 and CDR2 are SGHRS and YFSETQ. The CDR3 consists of 14 residues. As DNA, the CDR3 is TGCGCCAGCAGCTTCCCAGCGGGGAACAATGAGCAGTTCTTC. Translation: CASSFPAGNNEQFF.

This clonotype was detected many times. The rearrangement links TRBV20-1 to TRBJ2-2; D might be TRBD2 (6 bases). Germline CDR1 is DFQATT and CDR2 is SNEGSKA (reference sequence). V lost 3 bases to trimming and J lost 3 bases, with 14 bases between them. The CDR3 is 15 residues long. CDR3: CSARASARYTGELFF. In DNA form, the CDR3 reads TGCAGTGCTAGGGCTAGCGCCCGGTACACCGGGGAGCTGTTTTTT.

The chain employs TRBV6-5 and TRBJ2-2, with 8 bases that match TRBD2. V lost 0 bases and J lost 2; bases outside the gene matches: 5. Germline CDR1 MNHEY, CDR2 SVGAGI. The CDR3 runs to 17 residues. The CDR3 loop is CASSYSGLAGNTGELFF. CDR3 nucleotide sequence: TGTGCCAGCAGTTACTCGGGGCTAGCGGGCAACACCGGGGAGCTGTTTTTT.

This clonotype was recorded many times. V gene TRBV27 combines with J gene TRBJ2-7; D remains unclear. This CDR3 is 13 amino acids long. V lost 7 bases to trimming and J lost 0 bases, with 10 bases between them. Looked up from germline, CDR1 is MNHEY and CDR2 is SMNVEV (reference sequence). CDR3 amino acids: CASKPRNSYEQYF. Written as DNA, the CDR3 is TGTGCCAGCAAGCCCCGGAACTCCTACGAGCAGTACTTC.

The rearrangement links TRBV20-1 to TRBJ1-5; D might be TRBD1 (6 bases). The V end was cut by 5 bases, the J end by 4 bases, with 15 bases between. Germline CDR1 reads DFQATT; CDR2 reads SNEGSKA (reference sequence). The CDR3 loop spans 14 amino acids. The CDR3 loop reads CSAGPWGQNQPQHF. The CDR3 coding sequence is TGCAGTGCTGGGCCATGGGGGCAAAATCAGCCCCAGCATTTT.

This clonotype was counted at least ten times. The gene calls are TRBV28 and TRBJ1-1; 9 bases agree with TRBD1. CDR3 length equals 15 residues. V dropped 8 bases and J dropped 1; count of bases not matched to a gene: 8. CDR1 is MDHEN and CDR2 is SYDVKM in the germline V gene. CDR3 region: CASGVPGQGNTEAFF. The CDR3 region has the DNA TGTGCCAGCGGAGTTCCGGGACAGGGGAACACTGAAGCTTTCTTT.